This T cell receptor (beta chain) was sequenced during a study of blood T cell repertoires in COVID-19. Whole-study context: Italy, Spain and the United States were the sources of the convalescent and acute COVID-19 samples. PBMCs, B-cell-depleted T cells, or T cells provided the cDNA or gDNA that made up the material.

Using immunoSEQ multiplex PCR, the repertoire was profiled, and TCRdb retains in-frame clones only, with some absent. This table has over 120,000 clones, about 80% appearing once. The receptor was derived from a human donor in a cohort sampled during active COVID-19. The specimen sequenced was peripheral blood.

Here the CDR3 DNA reads TGTGCCAGCAGCTTCGAACGACTAGCGGGGGGACAAGAGACCCAGTACTTC. Encoded protein: CASSFERLAGGQETQYF. The chain combines TRBV7-2 with TRBJ2-5, with 13 bases lining up with TRBD2. The V gene end was trimmed by 3 bases and the J gene end by 2 bases; junction bases not matched to a gene: 6. Germline CDR1 reads SGHTA; CDR2 reads FQGNSA. This CDR3 contains 17 residues.